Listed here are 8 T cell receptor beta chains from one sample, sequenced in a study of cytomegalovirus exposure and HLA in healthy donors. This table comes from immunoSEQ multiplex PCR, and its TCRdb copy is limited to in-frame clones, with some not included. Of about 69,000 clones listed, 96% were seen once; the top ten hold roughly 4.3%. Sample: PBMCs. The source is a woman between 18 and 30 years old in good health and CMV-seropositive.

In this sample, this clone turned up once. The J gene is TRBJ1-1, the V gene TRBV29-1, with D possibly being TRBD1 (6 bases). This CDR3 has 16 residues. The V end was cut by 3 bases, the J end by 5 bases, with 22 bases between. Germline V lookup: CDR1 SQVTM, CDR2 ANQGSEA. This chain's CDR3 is CSVERRPPGVGTEAFF. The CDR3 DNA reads TGCAGCGTTGAGCGCCGCCCCCCAGGGGTTGGGACTGAAGCTTTCTTT. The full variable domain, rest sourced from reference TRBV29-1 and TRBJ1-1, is SAVISQKPSRDICQRGTSLTIQCQVDSQVTMMFWYRQQPGQSLTLIATANQGSEATYESGFVIDKFPISRPNLTFSTLTVSNMSPEDSSIYLCSVERRPPGVGTEAFFGQGTRLTVV.

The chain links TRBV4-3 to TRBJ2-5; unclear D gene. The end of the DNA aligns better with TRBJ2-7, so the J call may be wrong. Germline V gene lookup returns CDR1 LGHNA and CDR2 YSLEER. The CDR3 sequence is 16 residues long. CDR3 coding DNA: TGCGCCACCATCTCACCCTACCGGGTCCTAGGCAACGAGCAGTACTTC. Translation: CATISPYRVLGNEQYF.

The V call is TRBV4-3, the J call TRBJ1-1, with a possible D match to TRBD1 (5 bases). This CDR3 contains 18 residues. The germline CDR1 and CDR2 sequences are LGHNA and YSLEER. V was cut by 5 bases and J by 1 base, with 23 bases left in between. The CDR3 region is CASSDIQGTSRPNTEAFF. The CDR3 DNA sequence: TGCGCCAGCAGCGACATCCAGGGAACTTCACGACCGAACACTGAAGCTTTCTTT.

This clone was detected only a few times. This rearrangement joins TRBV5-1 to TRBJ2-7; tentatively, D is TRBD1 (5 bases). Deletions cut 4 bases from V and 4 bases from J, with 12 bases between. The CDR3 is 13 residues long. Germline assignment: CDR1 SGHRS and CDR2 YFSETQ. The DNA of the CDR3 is TGCGCCAGCAGCCCCCCAGGGTCTTACGAGCAGTACTTC. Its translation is CASSPPGSYEQYF.

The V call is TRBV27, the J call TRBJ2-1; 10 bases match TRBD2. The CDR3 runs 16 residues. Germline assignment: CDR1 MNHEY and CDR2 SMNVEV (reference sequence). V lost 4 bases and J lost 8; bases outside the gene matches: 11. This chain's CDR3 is CASSSRGTSEVYEQFF. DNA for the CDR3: TGTGCCAGCAGTTCCCGAGGGACTAGCGAGGTATATGAGCAGTTCTTC.

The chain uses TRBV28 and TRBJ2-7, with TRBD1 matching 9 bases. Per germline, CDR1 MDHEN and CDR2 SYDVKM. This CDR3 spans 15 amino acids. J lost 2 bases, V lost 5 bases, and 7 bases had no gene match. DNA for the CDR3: TGTGCCAGCAGTCTAACAGGGGGCTCCCCCTACGAGCAGTACTTC. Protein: CASSLTGGSPYEQYF.

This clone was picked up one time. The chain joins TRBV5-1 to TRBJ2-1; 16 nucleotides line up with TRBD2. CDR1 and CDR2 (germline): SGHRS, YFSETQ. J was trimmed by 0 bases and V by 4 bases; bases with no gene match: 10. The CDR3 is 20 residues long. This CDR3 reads CASSQRGGLAGGSSYNEQFF. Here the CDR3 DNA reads TGCGCCAGCAGCCAGAGAGGGGGACTAGCGGGAGGGAGCTCCTACAATGAGCAGTTCTTC.

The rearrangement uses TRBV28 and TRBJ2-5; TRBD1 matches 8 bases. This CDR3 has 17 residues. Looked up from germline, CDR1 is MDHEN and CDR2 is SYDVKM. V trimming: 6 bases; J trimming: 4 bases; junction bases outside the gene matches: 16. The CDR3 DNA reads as TGTGCCAGCAGCCCCAGGACAGGGATGGACCTGGGAGAGACCCAGTACTTC. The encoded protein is CASSPRTGMDLGETQYF.